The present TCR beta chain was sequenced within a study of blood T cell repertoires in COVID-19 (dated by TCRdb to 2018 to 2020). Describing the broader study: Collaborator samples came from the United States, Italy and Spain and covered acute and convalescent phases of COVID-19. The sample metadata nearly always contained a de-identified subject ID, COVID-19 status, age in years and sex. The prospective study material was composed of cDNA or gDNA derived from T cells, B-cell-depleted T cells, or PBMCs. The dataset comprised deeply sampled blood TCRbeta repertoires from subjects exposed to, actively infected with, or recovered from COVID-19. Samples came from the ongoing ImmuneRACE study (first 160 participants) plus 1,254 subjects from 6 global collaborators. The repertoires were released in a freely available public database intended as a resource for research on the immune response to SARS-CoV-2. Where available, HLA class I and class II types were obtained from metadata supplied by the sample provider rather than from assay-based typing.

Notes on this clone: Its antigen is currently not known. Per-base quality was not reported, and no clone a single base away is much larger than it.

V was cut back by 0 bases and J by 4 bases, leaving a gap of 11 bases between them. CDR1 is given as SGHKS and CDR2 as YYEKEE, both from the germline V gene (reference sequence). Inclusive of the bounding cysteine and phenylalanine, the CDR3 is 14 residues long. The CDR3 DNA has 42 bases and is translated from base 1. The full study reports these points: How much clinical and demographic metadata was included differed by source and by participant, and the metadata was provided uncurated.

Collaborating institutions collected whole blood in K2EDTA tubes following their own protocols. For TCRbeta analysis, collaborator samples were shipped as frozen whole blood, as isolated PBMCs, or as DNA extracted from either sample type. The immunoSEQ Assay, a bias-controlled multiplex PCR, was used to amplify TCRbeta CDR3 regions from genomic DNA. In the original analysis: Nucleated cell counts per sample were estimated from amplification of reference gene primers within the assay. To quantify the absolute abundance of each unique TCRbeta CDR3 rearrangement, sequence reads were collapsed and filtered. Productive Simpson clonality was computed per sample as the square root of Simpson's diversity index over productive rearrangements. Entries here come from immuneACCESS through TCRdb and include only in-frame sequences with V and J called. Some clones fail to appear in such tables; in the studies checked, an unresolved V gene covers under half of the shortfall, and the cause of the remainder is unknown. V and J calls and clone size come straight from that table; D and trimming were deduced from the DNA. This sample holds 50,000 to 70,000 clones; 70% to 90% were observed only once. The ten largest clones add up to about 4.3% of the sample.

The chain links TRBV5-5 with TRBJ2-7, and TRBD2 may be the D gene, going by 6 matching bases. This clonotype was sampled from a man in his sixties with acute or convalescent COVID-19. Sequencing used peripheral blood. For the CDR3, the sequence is CASSLDLGGYEQYF. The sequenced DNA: TGTGCCAGCAGCTTGGATCTGGGGGGTTACGAGCAGTACTTC.